The clone carrying this TCR beta chain appeared once. Its antigen remains unknown. This sample stems from a study of CD4+ T cells in melanoma. Points from the study as a whole: In melanoma, neoantigen-specific CD4+ T cells reportedly differed in differentiation state. A reported correlation linked neoantigen-specific CD4+ T cells to CD8+, macrophage and B cell function.

The repertoire was sequenced with immunoSEQ multiplex PCR; TCRdb's copy has only in-frame clones and lacks some. The sample lists around 55,000 clones, roughly 69% occurring once. Trimming took 1 base from V and 1 from J, leaving 1 base between them. CDR3 length equals 12 residues. Germline-derived CDR1 and CDR2 are SGHVS and FNYEAQ. This clonotype originated in a human donor with melanoma. Material: tumor tissue. The rearrangement links TRBV7-6 to TRBJ2-5; D is uncertain. As DNA, the CDR3 is TGTGCCAGCAGCTTAGTCCAAGAGACCCAGTACTTC. Protein product: CASSLVQETQYF.